The 31 T cell receptor beta chains below all came from one sample that was sequenced in a study of early T cells in non-severe SARS-CoV-2 infection. TCRdb used MiXCR to reprocess the 5' RACE reads, holding one entry per CDR3 protein. The top ten clones hold just under 8% of a sample with about 33,000 distinct CDR3 sequences, 4.7% of them seen once. Sequencing was done on a sample of whole blood. These receptors were collected from an adult who was a healthcare worker with PCR-confirmed SARS-CoV-2 infection or an uninfected control (not recorded which).

This clonotype was picked up many times. The chain carries TRBV12-3 or TRBV12-4 and TRBJ1-2, with 11 bases that match TRBD1. Germline trimming cut 3 bases from V and 8 bases from J; bases unmatched to any gene: 5. The CDR3 totals 14 residues. This CDR3 is CASSFGQGARGYTF. The CDR3 nucleotides are TGTGCCAGCAGTTTCGGACAGGGGGCGCGGGGCTACACCTTC.

A note on this clonotype: This may come from a read error, since a much larger clone is one base off. This chain links TRBV10-3 with TRBJ2-5; D gene unclear. The CDR3 contains 13 residues. Germline CDR1 is ENHRY and CDR2 is SYGVKD. CDR3 nucleotides: TGTGTCATCAGTGAGCAGTTCCAAGAGACCCAGTACTTC. This encodes CVISEQFQETQYF.

This clonotype occurred many times. CDR3: CAWSVEGSDTEAFF. CDR3 DNA: TGTGCCTGGAGTGTTGAGGGTAGCGACACTGAAGCTTTCTTT. The V call is TRBV30, the J call TRBJ1-1; D gene ambiguous. V dropped 0 bases and J dropped 3 bases, with 11 bases sitting between them. CDR3 length: 14 residues. Germline V lookup: CDR1 GTSNPN, CDR2 SVGIG (reference sequence).

This clonotype was seen at least ten times. The rearrangement uses TRBV6-6 and TRBJ1-1; weak D call: TRBD1 (5 bases). The CDR3 length is 15 residues. Germline V lookup: CDR1 MNHNY, CDR2 SVGAGI (reference sequence). The V and J ends lost 4 bases and 5 bases respectively, with 17 bases between them. DNA for the CDR3: TGTGCCAGCAGTTCCACGTCCGGGGGGAGGACTGAAGCTTTCTTT. This codes for CASSSTSGGRTEAFF.

The genes are TRBV20-1 and TRBJ2-3; D is possibly TRBD1 (6 bases). Trimming pared 3 bases from V and 6 bases from J, leaving 10 bases between. CDR1 DFQATT and CDR2 SNEGSKA come from the germline V gene (reference sequence). This CDR3 comprises 12 residues. The CDR3, as DNA: TGCAGTGCTAGCCAGGGGACGGATACGCAGTATTTT. Translating gives CSASQGTDTQYF.

At least ten counts were recorded for this clonotype. The chain links TRBV3-1 to TRBJ2-6, with 8 bases matching TRBD1. Per germline, CDR1 LGHDT and CDR2 YNNKEL (reference sequence). The ends lost 5 bases at V and 2 bases at J; junction bases unmatched: 8. The CDR3 loop spans 17 amino acids. This CDR3 reads CASSGWDRQAGANVLTF. The CDR3, as DNA: TGTGCCAGCAGCGGTTGGGACAGGCAGGCTGGGGCCAACGTCCTGACTTTC. Using reference TRBV3-1 and TRBJ2-6 for the parts outside the CDR3, the full variable domain is DTAVSQTPKYLVTQMGNDKSIKCEQNLGHDTMYWYKQDSKKFLKIMFSYNNKELIINETVPNRFSPKSPDKAHLNLHINSLELGDSAVYFCASSGWDRQAGANVLTFGAGSRLTVL.

This clonotype was seen ten or more times. J is TRBJ1-2 and V is TRBV5-1; no definite D call. This CDR3 has 14 residues. Germline values: CDR1 SGHRS, CDR2 YFSETQ. Deletions cut 5 bases from V and 1 base from J, with 12 bases between. DNA for the CDR3: TGCGCCAGCAGGCCTAACAGAAATAACTATGGCTACACCTTC. Its protein is CASRPNRNNYGYTF.

The chain employs TRBV27 and TRBJ1-2, with 8 bases identical to TRBD1. Germline loops: CDR1 MNHEY, CDR2 SMNVEV (reference sequence). The CDR3 is made up of 17 amino acids. V lost 0 bases and J lost 4; bases outside the gene matches: 10. The DNA of the CDR3 is TGTGCCAGCAGTTTATCGTGGCAGGGGGCGCCTTCCTATGGCTACACCTTC. Translation: CASSLSWQGAPSYGYTF.

This clonotype is classed as medium-sized. This chain connects TRBV19 to TRBJ2-5, with D tentatively TRBD1 or TRBD2 (5 bases each). This CDR3 is 13 amino acids long. Germline CDR1 and CDR2: LNHDA and SQIVND (reference sequence). Deletions cut 3 bases from V and 9 bases from J, with 14 bases between. CDR3 region: CASSISGWGSQYF. The CDR3 bases are TGTGCCAGTAGTATCAGCGGCTGGGGGTCCCAGTACTTC. The whole variable domain, remainder taken from reference TRBV19 and TRBJ2-5, is DGGITQSPKYLFRKEGQNVTLSCEQNLNHDAMYWYRQDPGQGLRLIYYSQIVNDFQKGDIAEGYSVSREKKESFPLTVTSAQKNPTAFYLCASSISGWGSQYFGPGTRLLVL.

The sample holds many counts of this clonotype. V gene TRBV7-2 combines with J gene TRBJ2-5; TRBD1 aligns across 7 bases. Germline CDR1 SGHTA, CDR2 FQGNSA. The V segment lost 2 bases and the J segment 12 bases; nucleotides outside the gene matches: 6. The CDR3 has 12 residues. CDR3 nucleotides: TGTGCCAGCAGCTTACGGCAGGGGGTTAAGTACTTC. It specifies CASSLRQGVKYF.

This clonotype appeared a few times. This chain uses TRBV28 with TRBJ1-4; TRBD1 matches at 7 bases. Per germline, CDR1 MDHEN and CDR2 SYDVKM. After removal of 3 bases from V and 3 bases from J, the junction contained 4 bases not matched to a gene. There are 15 residues in the CDR3. CDR3 protein: CASSFSGTANEKLFF. CDR3 nucleotide sequence: TGTGCCAGCAGTTTCTCGGGGACAGCTAATGAAAAACTGTTTTTT. The full variable domain, in which reference TRBV28 and TRBJ1-4 provide the parts outside the CDR3, is DVKVTQSSRYLVKRTGEKVFLECVQDMDHENMFWYRQDPGLGLRLIYFSYDVKMKEKGDIPEGYSVSREKKERFSLILESASTNQTSMYLCASSFSGTANEKLFFGSGTQLSVL.

This clonotype showed up many times. The J gene is TRBJ1-1, the V gene TRBV30; D is perhaps TRBD1 (5 bases). Trimming shortened V by 3 bases and J by 4 bases, and 9 bases separated the two germline ends. This CDR3 is built from 12 residues. Germline V gene data show CDR1 as GTSNPN and CDR2 as SVGIG (reference sequence). Here the CDR3 reads CAWRPRGTEAFF. The CDR3 coding sequence is TGTGCCTGGAGACCTAGGGGCACTGAAGCTTTCTTT.

This clonotype was recorded a few times. This rearrangement joins TRBV7-2 to TRBJ2-1, with D perhaps TRBD2 (5 bases). CDR3 length: 13 amino acids. Germline V lookup: CDR1 SGHTA, CDR2 FQGNSA. Trimming stripped 3 bases from V and 7 bases from J, with 10 bases between. The CDR3 DNA sequence: TGTGCCAGCAGCTTCCTACTAGAGAATGAGCAGTTCTTC. It specifies CASSFLLENEQFF.

This clonotype occurred many times. This chain uses TRBV15 with TRBJ1-3, with 12 bases fitting TRBD1. The CDR3 is made up of 21 amino acids. The trim removed 0 bases at V and 0 bases at J, leaving 12 bases unmatched. In germline, CDR1 is LNHNV, CDR2 YYDKDF (reference sequence). The chain's CDR3 is CATSRDLIGTGGFGSGNTIYF. CDR3 DNA sequence: TGTGCCACCAGCAGAGATCTTATAGGGACAGGGGGCTTCGGCTCTGGAAACACCATATATTTT.

This clonotype was counted ten times or more. The gene calls are TRBV2 and TRBJ2-6; D not resolved. V shed 6 bases and J shed 2 bases, with 14 bases lying between them. This CDR3 is built from 16 residues. Germline V CDR1 and CDR2: SNHLY, FYNNEI. CDR3 DNA: TGTGCCAGCAGCCCGGCTATGGGCACTGGGGCCAACGTCCTGACTTTC. This codes for CASSPAMGTGANVLTF. Complete variable domain (other parts from reference TRBV2 and TRBJ2-6): EPEVTQTPSHQVTQMGQEVILRCVPISNHLYFYWYRQILGQKVEFLVSFYNNEISEKSEIFDDQFSVERPDGSNFTLKIRSTKLEDSAMYFCASSPAMGTGANVLTFGAGSRLTVL.

Ten or more counts support this clonotype. The chain uses TRBV25-1 and TRBJ1-6, with D unresolved. This CDR3 is 12 amino acids long. CDR1 is MGHDK, CDR2 SYGVNS, per germline. Trimming left V 3 bases short and J 7 bases short, with 4 bases between. The CDR3 DNA reads as TGTGCCAGCAGTGACCCGAATTCACCCCTCCACTTT. Translation gives CASSDPNSPLHF.

This clonotype was detected ten times or more. This chain joins TRBV27 and TRBJ1-6; D gene uncertain. CDR1 and CDR2 from the germline V gene are MNHEY and SMNVEV (reference sequence). V was clipped by 5 bases and J by 6 bases, with 17 bases between them. The CDR3 totals 16 residues. CDR3 loop: CASSPWAPSPNSPLHF. In DNA, the CDR3 is TGTGCCAGCAGTCCATGGGCCCCCTCACCTAATTCACCCCTCCACTTT.

This clonotype was seen only a few times. The J gene is TRBJ2-7, the V gene TRBV11-2, with D perhaps matching TRBD2 (5 bases). The ends were cut back, 5 bases at V and 4 bases at J, with 12 bases in the middle. The V gene's germline CDR1 is SGHAT and CDR2 FQNNGV. CDR3 size: 13 residues. The CDR3 DNA reads TGTGCCAGCAGCGAGGTCCGGGGATACGAGCAGTACTTC. Residues: CASSEVRGYEQYF.

Many counts were recorded for this clonotype. This chain connects TRBV4-1 to TRBJ1-2; TRBD1 agrees at 8 bases. The CDR3 consists of 14 residues. The germline CDR1 and CDR2 sequences are MGHRA and YSYEKL. After removal of 1 base from V and 7 bases from J, the junction contained 5 bases not matched to a gene. The CDR3, as DNA: TGCGCCAGCAGCCAAGGGACAGGGACATCTGGCTACACCTTC. Amino acids: CASSQGTGTSGYTF.

This clonotype was found a few times. CDR3 bases: TGTGCCTGGGGGAGACTGTTTAATGAAAAACTGTTTTTT. It translates to CAWGRLFNEKLFF. This rearrangement joins TRBV30 to TRBJ1-4, with D unresolved. The CDR3 consists of 13 residues. Trimming took off 5 bases at V and 4 bases at J, with 11 bases between the two ends. The germline V gene has CDR1 GTSNPN and CDR2 SVGIG (reference sequence).

The chain couples TRBV11-2 to TRBJ2-6, with a weak D call TRBD1 (6 bases). Between the trimmed V and J ends, which lost 6 bases and 2 bases, there was a span of 11 bases. This CDR3 comprises 15 residues. Germline-derived CDR1 and CDR2 are SGHAT and FQNNGV. CDR3 DNA: TGTGCCAGCAGGTCAGGGGTCCCTGGGGCCAACGTCCTGACTTTC. Translating it yields CASRSGVPGANVLTF.

This clonotype was seen ten or more times. The rearrangement links TRBV11-2 to TRBJ1-6; 8 nucleotides match TRBD1. The ends lost 1 base at V and 8 bases at J; junction bases unmatched: 1. CDR3 length: 14 residues. Germline CDR1 SGHAT, CDR2 FQNNGV. The CDR3 DNA reads as TGTGCCAGCAGCTTAGGGACAGGGTATTCACCCCTCCACTTT. Encoded protein: CASSLGTGYSPLHF.

There are many counts of this clonotype. The V call is TRBV18, the J call TRBJ1-1; tentatively, D is TRBD1 (6 bases). V was pared by 4 bases and J by 0 bases, with 9 bases between. Looked up from germline, CDR1 is KGHSH and CDR2 is LQKENI. The CDR3 consists of 14 residues. This CDR3 is CASSQQGLNTEAFF. The CDR3 DNA reads TGTGCCAGCTCACAGCAGGGGCTGAACACTGAAGCTTTCTTT.

There are many counts of this clonotype. The chain recombines TRBV29-1 with TRBJ1-1; D remains unclear. Germline lookup yields CDR1 SQVTM and CDR2 ANQGSEA. CDR3 length equals 14 residues. The V gene lost 4 bases and the J gene lost 7 bases, with 19 bases spanning the gap. The CDR3 reads CSVAGGQPGGEAFF. The DNA for the CDR3 is TGCAGCGTTGCCGGCGGTCAGCCAGGAGGTGAAGCTTTCTTT.

The table lists this clonotype with many counts. V and J are TRBV19 and TRBJ2-5, with D tentatively TRBD2 (5 bases). Germline values: CDR1 LNHDA, CDR2 SQIVND (reference sequence). The V end was cut by 4 bases, the J end by 1 base, with 16 bases between. The CDR3 runs 16 residues. This CDR3 reads CASSSRTGNVQETQYF. CDR3 nucleotides: TGTGCCAGTAGTAGCCGGACTGGGAATGTCCAAGAGACCCAGTACTTC.

The chain combines TRBV11-2 with TRBJ2-7; no clear D gene. This CDR3 has 14 amino acids. The germline V and J ends were trimmed by 0 bases and 1 base, with 7 bases remaining between them. The germline gives CDR1 SGHAT, CDR2 FQNNGV. The CDR3 DNA is TGTGCCAGCAGCTTAGATCGACAATCCTACGAGCAGTACTTC. The encoded protein is CASSLDRQSYEQYF.

The sample holds many counts of this clonotype. The chain uses TRBV5-1 and TRBJ2-3; no reliable D call. V lost 0 bases and J 0 bases, leaving 11 bases between the germline ends. In germline, CDR1 is SGHRS, CDR2 YFSETQ. CDR3 length equals 16 residues. The CDR3, as DNA: TGCGCCAGCAGCTTGGGGGCGAGTTATAGCACAGATACGCAGTATTTT. Translated: CASSLGASYSTDTQYF.

There are many counts of this clonotype. The V gene is TRBV20-1, the J gene TRBJ2-3; 8 bases map to TRBD2. The V segment lost 0 bases and the J segment 0 bases; nucleotides outside the gene matches: 8. CDR1 and CDR2 (germline): DFQATT, SNEGSKA (reference sequence). The CDR3 spans 17 residues. CDR3 nucleotide sequence: TGCAGTGCTAGAGACCCCCTAGCGGGTCATAGCACAGATACGCAGTATTTT. Protein: CSARDPLAGHSTDTQYF.

The sample holds many counts of this clonotype. The CDR3 region has the DNA TGTGCCAGCAGACCAGCGGGGCGGCGGGGCGGGGAGCTGTTTTTT. Encoded protein: CASRPAGRRGGELFF. The chain has TRBV7-8 and TRBJ2-2; 7 nucleotides align to TRBD2. The CDR3 is 15 residues long. Trimming removed 6 bases from V and 7 bases from J; junction bases left unmatched: 11. CDR1 SGHVS and CDR2 FQNEAQ come from the germline V gene.

This clonotype has more than one count but fewer than ten. The gene calls are TRBV7-2 and TRBJ2-1; no clear D. There are 12 residues in the CDR3. CDR1 is SGHTA and CDR2 is FQGNSA in the germline V gene. V lost 4 bases and J lost 8, with 9 bases in between. The CDR3 spells CASSSRHDEQFF. Here the CDR3 DNA reads TGTGCCAGCAGCTCTCGGCACGATGAGCAGTTCTTC. The full variable domain, in which reference TRBV7-2 and TRBJ2-1 provide the parts outside the CDR3, is GAGVSQSPSNKVTEKGKDVELRCDPISGHTALYWYRQSLGQGLEFLIYFQGNSAPDKSGLPSDRFSAERTGGSVSTLTIQRTQQEDSAVYLCASSSRHDEQFFGPGTRLTVL.

This clonotype was seen ten or more times. The CDR3 loop reads CASSYGQQIKETQYF. The CDR3 DNA follows: TGTGCCAGCAGCTATGGACAGCAAATTAAAGAGACCCAGTACTTC. V usage is TRBV5-5 and J usage is TRBJ2-5, with D maybe TRBD1 (6 bases). CDR1 SGHKS and CDR2 YYEKEE come from the germline V gene (reference sequence). The CDR3 is 15 residues long. Trimming pared 3 bases from V and 3 bases from J, leaving 15 bases between.